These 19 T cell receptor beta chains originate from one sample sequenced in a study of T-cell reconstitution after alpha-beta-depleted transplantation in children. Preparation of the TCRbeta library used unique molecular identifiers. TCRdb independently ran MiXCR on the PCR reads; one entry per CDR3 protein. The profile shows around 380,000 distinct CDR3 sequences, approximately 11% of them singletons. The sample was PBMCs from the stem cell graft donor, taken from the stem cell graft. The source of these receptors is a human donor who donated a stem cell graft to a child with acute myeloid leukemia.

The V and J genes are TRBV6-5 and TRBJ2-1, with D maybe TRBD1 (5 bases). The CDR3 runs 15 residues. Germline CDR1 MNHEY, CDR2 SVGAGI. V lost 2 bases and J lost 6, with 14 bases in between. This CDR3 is CASSYGRGNSNEQFF. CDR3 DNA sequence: TGTGCCAGCAGTTACGGTAGGGGCAACAGCAATGAGCAGTTCTTC.

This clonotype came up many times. The CDR3 DNA reads TGTGCCAGCAGCTTGAGGGGTTCTCAGCCCCAGCATTTT. This sequence encodes CASSLRGSQPQHF. V is TRBV5-5 and J is TRBJ1-5; TRBD1 might be the D (5 bases). Per germline, CDR1 SGHKS and CDR2 YYEKEE (reference sequence). Trimming took 1 base from V and 6 from J, leaving 8 bases between them. The CDR3 contains 13 residues.

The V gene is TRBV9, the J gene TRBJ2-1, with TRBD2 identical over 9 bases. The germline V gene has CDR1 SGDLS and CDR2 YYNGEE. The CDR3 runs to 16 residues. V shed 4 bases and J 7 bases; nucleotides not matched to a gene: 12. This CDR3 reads CASSSLAGVVGNEQFF. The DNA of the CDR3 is TGTGCCAGCAGCTCCTTAGCGGGGGTCGTGGGGAATGAGCAGTTCTTC.

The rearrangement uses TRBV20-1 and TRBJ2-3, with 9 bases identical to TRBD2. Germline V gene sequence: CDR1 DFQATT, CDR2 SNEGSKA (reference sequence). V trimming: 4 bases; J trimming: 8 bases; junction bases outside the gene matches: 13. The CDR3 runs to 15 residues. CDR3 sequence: CSAMFAGGRSGTQYF. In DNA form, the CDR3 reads TGCAGTGCTATGTTTGCGGGGGGGAGGTCCGGTACGCAGTATTTT.

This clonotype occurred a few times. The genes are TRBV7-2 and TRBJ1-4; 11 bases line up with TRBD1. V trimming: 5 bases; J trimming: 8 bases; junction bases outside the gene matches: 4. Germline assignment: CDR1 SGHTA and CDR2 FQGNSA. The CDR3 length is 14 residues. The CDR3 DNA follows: TGTGCCAGCAGCCAGGGACAGGGGGGGGAAAAACTGTTTTTT. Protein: CASSQGQGGEKLFF. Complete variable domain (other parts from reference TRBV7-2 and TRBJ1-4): GAGVSQSPSNKVTEKGKDVELRCDPISGHTALYWYRQSLGQGLEFLIYFQGNSAPDKSGLPSDRFSAERTGGSVSTLTIQRTQQEDSAVYLCASSQGQGGEKLFFGSGTQLSVL.

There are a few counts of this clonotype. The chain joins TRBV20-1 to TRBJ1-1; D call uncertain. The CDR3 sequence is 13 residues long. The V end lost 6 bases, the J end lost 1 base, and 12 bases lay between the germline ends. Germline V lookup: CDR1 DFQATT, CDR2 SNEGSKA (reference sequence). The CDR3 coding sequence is TGCAGTGCCCCGTCTCAACCGAACACTGAAGCTTTCTTT. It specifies CSAPSQPNTEAFF.

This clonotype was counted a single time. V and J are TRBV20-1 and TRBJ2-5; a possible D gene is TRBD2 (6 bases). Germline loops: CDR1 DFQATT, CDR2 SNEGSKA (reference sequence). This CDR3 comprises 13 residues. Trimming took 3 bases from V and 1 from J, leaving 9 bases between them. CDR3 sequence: CSASYGSQETQYF. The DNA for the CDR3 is TGCAGTGCTAGTTACGGGAGCCAAGAGACCCAGTACTTC.

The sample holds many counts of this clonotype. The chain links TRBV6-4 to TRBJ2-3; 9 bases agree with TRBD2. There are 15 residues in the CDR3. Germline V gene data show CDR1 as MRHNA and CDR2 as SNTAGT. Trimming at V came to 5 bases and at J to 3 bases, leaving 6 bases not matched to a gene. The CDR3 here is CASSYGTSPTDTQYF. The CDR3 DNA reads TGTGCCAGCAGTTATGGGACTAGCCCGACAGATACGCAGTATTTT.

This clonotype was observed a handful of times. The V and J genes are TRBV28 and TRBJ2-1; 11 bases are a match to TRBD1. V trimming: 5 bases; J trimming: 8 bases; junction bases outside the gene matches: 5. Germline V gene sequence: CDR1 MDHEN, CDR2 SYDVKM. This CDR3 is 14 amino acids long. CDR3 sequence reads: CASSAWTGGDEQFF. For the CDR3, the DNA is TGTGCCAGCAGTGCCTGGACAGGGGGCGATGAGCAGTTCTTC. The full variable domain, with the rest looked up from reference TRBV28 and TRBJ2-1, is DVKVTQSSRYLVKRTGEKVFLECVQDMDHENMFWYRQDPGLGLRLIYFSYDVKMKEKGDIPEGYSVSREKKERFSLILESASTNQTSMYLCASSAWTGGDEQFFGPGTRLTVL.

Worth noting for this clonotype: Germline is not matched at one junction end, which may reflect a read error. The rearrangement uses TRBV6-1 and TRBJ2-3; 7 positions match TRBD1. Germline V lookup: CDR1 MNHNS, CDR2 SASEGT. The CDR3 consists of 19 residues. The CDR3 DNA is TGTGCCAGCAGTCTCCGGCCTACAACAGGGGTAATATTCACAGATGCGCAGTATTTT. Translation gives CASSLRPTTGVIFTDAQYF.

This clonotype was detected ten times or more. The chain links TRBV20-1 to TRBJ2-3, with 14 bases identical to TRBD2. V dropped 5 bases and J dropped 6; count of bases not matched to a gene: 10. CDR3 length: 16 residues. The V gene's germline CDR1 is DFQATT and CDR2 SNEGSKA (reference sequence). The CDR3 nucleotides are TGCAGTGCTCCTCCTGGGGGACTAGCGGGGGTGGATACGCAGTATTTT. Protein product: CSAPPGGLAGVDTQYF.

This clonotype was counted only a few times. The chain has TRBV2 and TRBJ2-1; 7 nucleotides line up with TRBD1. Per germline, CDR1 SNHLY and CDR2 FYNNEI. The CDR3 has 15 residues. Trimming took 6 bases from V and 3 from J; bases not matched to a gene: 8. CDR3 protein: CASSTSRTGYNEQFF. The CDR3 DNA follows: TGTGCCAGCAGCACCTCTCGGACAGGCTACAATGAGCAGTTCTTC.

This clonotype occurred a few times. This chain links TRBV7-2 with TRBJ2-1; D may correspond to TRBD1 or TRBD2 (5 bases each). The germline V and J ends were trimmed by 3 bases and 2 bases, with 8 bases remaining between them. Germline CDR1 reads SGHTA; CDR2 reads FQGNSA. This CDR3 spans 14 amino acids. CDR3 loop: CASSFGTAYNEQFF. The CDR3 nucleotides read TGTGCCAGCAGCTTTGGGACCGCCTACAATGAGCAGTTCTTC.

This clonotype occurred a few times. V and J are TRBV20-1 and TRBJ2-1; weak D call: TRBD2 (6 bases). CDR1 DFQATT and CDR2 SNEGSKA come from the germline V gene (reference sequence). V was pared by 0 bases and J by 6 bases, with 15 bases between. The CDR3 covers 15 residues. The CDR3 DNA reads TGCAGTGCTAGAGATGGGGCGGGATGGGTCAATGAGCAGTTCTTC. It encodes CSARDGAGWVNEQFF.

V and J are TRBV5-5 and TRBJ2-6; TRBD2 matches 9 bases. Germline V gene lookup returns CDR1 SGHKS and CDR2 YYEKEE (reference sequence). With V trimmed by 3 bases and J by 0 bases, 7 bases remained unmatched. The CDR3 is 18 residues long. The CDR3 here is CASSSRLAVVSGANVLTF. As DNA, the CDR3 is TGTGCCAGCAGCTCCAGACTAGCGGTAGTCTCTGGGGCCAACGTCCTGACTTTC.

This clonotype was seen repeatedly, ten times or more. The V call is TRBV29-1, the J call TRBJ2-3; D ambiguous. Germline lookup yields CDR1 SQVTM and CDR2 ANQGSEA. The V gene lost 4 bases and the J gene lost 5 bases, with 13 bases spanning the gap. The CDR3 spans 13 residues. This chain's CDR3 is CSVGLLPRDTQYF. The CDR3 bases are TGCAGCGTTGGACTCCTTCCAAGAGATACGCAGTATTTT.

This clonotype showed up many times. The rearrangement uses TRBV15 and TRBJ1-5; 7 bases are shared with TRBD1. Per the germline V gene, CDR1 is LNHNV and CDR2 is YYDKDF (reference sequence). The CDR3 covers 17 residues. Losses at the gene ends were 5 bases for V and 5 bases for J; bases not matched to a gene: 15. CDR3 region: CATSGEMGQPKYQPQHF. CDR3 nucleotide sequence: TGTGCCACCAGCGGCGAAATGGGACAGCCAAAATATCAGCCCCAGCATTTT.

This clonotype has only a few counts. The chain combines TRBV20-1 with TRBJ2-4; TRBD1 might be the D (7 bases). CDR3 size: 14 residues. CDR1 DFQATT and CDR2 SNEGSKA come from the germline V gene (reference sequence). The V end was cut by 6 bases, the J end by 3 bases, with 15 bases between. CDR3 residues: CSAPEGQNKNIQYF. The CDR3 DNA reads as TGCAGTGCCCCGGAGGGACAGAACAAAAACATTCAGTACTTC.

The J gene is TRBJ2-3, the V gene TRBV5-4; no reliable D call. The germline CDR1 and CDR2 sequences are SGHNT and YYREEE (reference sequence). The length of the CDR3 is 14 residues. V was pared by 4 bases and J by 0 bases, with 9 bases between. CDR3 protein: CASSDAVSTDTQYF. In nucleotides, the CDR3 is TGTGCCAGCAGCGATGCGGTTAGCACAGATACGCAGTATTTT.